Reported below is one TCR beta chain. The data derive from a study of shared T cell receptors in the human thymus. Assay used: immunoSEQ multiplex PCR; TCRdb lists only in-frame clones, some missing. This table has approximately 760,000 clones, 75% to 90% appearing once. CDR3 length: 16 amino acids. Germline V gives CDR1 MGHRA, CDR2 YSYEKL. V lost 5 bases to trimming and J lost 7 bases, with 20 bases between them. Separately, the same data were catalogued under a study of human thymus T cells.

V and J are TRBV4-1 and TRBJ1-4; no firm D call. Input material: thymocytes. This receptor was identified in a girl under three years old with a congenital heart defect. The CDR3 spells CASSESPLNPLEKLFF. The CDR3 DNA follows: TGCGCCAGCAGCGAAAGCCCGCTGAACCCGCTTGAAAAACTGTTTTTT.